These T cell receptor beta chains were read from a single sample in a study of blood T cell repertoires in COVID-19. This table comes from immunoSEQ multiplex PCR, and its TCRdb copy is limited to in-frame clones, with some not included. The sample holds 280,000 or so clones, roughly 87% seen once. Sequenced: peripheral blood. Receptors were obtained from a human donor in a cohort sampled during active COVID-19. Each CDR3 is given with its conserved first and last residue. The order of the fields is D gene, V gene, J gene, CDR3 protein, CDR3 DNA. A D gene is named only where the DNA matches it firmly.

.	TRBV12-3/TRBV12-4	TRBJ2-5	CASSLGRQETQYF	TGTGCCAGCAGTTTGGGCAGACAAGAGACCCAGTACTTC
.	TRBV3-1/TRBV3-2	TRBJ1-2	CASSQEPLGGPKGYTF	TGTGCCAGCAGCCAAGAGCCTCTGGGCGGGCCGAAGGGCTACACCTTC
TRBD2	TRBV7-6	TRBJ2-5	CASSPWPTSGKQETQYF	TGTGCCAGCAGCCCCTGGCCGACTAGCGGAAAACAAGAGACCCAGTACTTC
TRBD2	TRBV24-1	TRBJ2-1	CATSDSLAGSVGEQFF	TGTGCCACCAGTGATTCACTAGCGGGAAGCGTCGGTGAGCAGTTCTTC
.	TRBV18	TRBJ1-4	CASSQGMTEKLFF	TGTGCCAGCTCACAGGGGATGACTGAAAAACTGTTTTTT
TRBD1	TRBV12-3/TRBV12-4	TRBJ1-2	CASSPGQGVGYTF	TGTGCCAGCAGCCCCGGACAGGGGGTTGGCTACACCTTC
TRBD1	TRBV5-1	TRBJ1-2	CASSFQGTGGDGYTF	TGCGCCAGCAGCTTCCAGGGGACAGGGGGCGATGGCTACACCTTC
.	TRBV21-1	TRBJ2-3	CASSTHLPLAGVVDTQYF	TGTGCCAGCAGCACTCATCTACCTCTAGCGGGAGTAGTAGATACGCAGTATTTT
.	TRBV7-9	TRBJ2-7	CASSQDSYEQYF	TGTGCCAGCAGCCAGGACAGCTACGAGCAGTACTTC
.	TRBV6-5	TRBJ2-2	CAGRLINTGELFF	TGTGCCGGCAGACTGATCAACACCGGGGAGCTGTTTTTT
.	TRBV27	TRBJ1-1	CASRKDSLRAFF	TGTGCCAGCAGAAAGGACAGTCTGAGAGCTTTCTTT
.	TRBV29-1	TRBJ2-2	CSVGWQGNTGELFF	TGCAGCGTTGGGTGGCAGGGGAACACCGGGGAGCTGTTTTTT
TRBD1	TRBV13	TRBJ2-1	CASRGQGIYNEQFF	TGTGCCAGCAGGGGACAGGGAATATACAATGAGCAGTTCTTC
TRBD2	TRBV6-5	TRBJ2-5	CASRPAAGSRETQYF	TGTGCCAGCAGACCCGCAGCGGGAAGTCGGGAGACCCAGTACTTC
TRBD2	TRBV7-8	TRBJ2-2	CASRRTRTSGRGPTGELFF	TGTGCCAGCAGGAGAACCCGGACTAGCGGGAGGGGGCCGACCGGGGAGCTGTTTTTT
TRBD1	TRBV5-1	TRBJ2-7	CASRLRGPRDYEQYF	TGCGCCAGCAGACTAAGGGGGCCCAGGGACTACGAGCAGTACTTC
.	TRBV6-5	TRBJ2-7	CASSYSRTNYEQYF	TGTGCCAGCAGCTACAGCCGGACAAATTACGAGCAGTACTTC